These 4 T cell receptor beta chains came from one sample sequenced in a study of T-cell memory formation after mild COVID-19. TCRdb re-called the 5' RACE reads through MiXCR, storing one row per CDR3 protein. The sample contains approximately 400,000 distinct CDR3 sequences, roughly 18% of which appear only once. The specimen sequenced was PBMCs or a T cell subset sorted from them (not recorded which). These receptors were collected from a man younger than 35 who had mild COVID-19 (a few samples of this study predate the infection). Cell type and time point are not known.

This rearrangement joins TRBV7-7 to TRBJ2-7, with TRBD1 matching 8 bases. The germline V gene has CDR1 SSHAT and CDR2 FNYEAQ (reference sequence). The CDR3 covers 13 residues. Germline trimming cut 8 bases from V and 6 bases from J; bases unmatched to any gene: 9. Here the CDR3 reads CASGATGEAEQYF. In DNA form, the CDR3 reads TGTGCCAGCGGCGCGACAGGGGAGGCCGAGCAGTACTTC.

The V call is TRBV19, the J call TRBJ1-5; 8 nucleotides align to TRBD1. CDR3 length: 14 amino acids. The junction had 8 bases not matched to a gene; V was cut back by 6 bases and J by 7 bases. In germline, CDR1 is LNHDA, CDR2 SQIVND (reference sequence). The CDR3 here is CASSPGTGVQPQHF. The CDR3 DNA is TGTGCCAGTAGCCCCGGGACAGGAGTCCAGCCCCAGCATTTT.

This clonotype showed up just a few times. V gene TRBV4-1 combines with J gene TRBJ2-5, with a weak D call TRBD1 (6 bases). Germline V gene data show CDR1 as MGHRA and CDR2 as YSYEKL. The CDR3 has 14 amino acids. V was pared by 6 bases and J by 2 bases, with 13 bases between. The CDR3: CASRRVGHQETQYF. For the CDR3, the DNA is TGCGCCAGCAGGAGGGTGGGACATCAAGAGACCCAGTACTTC.

On this clonotype: At one end the junction does not follow the germline gene, possibly because of a read error. This chain links TRBV6-6 with TRBJ1-5; D not resolved. The germline V gene encodes CDR1 MNHNY and CDR2 SVGAGI (reference sequence). CDR3 size: 15 residues. The CDR3 DNA reads TGTGCCAGCAGTTACTTGGGGAGCCTTAATCAGCCCAAGCATTTT. Its translation: CASSYLGSLNQPKHF.